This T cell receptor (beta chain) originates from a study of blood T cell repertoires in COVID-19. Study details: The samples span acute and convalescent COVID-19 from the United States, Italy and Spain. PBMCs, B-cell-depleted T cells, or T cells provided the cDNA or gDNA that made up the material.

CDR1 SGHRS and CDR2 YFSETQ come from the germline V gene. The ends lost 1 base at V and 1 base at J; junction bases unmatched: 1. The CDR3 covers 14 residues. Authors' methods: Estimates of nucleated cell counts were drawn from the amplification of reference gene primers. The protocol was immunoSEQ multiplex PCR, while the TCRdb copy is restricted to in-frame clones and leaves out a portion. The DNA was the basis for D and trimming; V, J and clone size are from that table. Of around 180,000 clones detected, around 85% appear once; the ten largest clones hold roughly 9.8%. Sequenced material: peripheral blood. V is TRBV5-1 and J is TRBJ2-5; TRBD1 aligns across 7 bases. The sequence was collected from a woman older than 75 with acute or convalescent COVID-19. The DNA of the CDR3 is TGCGCCAGCAGCTTGCGACAGGGCCAAGAGACCCAGTACTTC. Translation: CASSLRQGQETQYF.